The T cell receptor beta chain described here comes from a study of blood T cell repertoires in COVID-19. Authors' methods: Reference gene primer amplification gave nucleated cell count estimates. Profiled with immunoSEQ multiplex PCR; TCRdb holds only in-frame clones, not every one. V and J calls and clone size follow that table, whereas D and trimming were derived from the DNA. Here the sample spans under 300,000 clones, around 80% being singletons. Germline assignment: CDR1 MNHEY and CDR2 SVGAGI. This CDR3 is built from 15 residues. The V gene lost 4 bases and the J gene lost 8 bases, with 18 bases spanning the gap.

The sequence was obtained from a woman between 18 and 29 years old with acute or convalescent COVID-19. Sequenced material: peripheral blood. J is TRBJ2-1 and V is TRBV6-5; D might be TRBD2 (6 bases). This chain's CDR3 is CASSFARTRGDEQFF. For the CDR3, the DNA is TGTGCCAGCAGTTTTGCGAGGACGCGGGGCGATGAGCAGTTCTTC.